These 11 T cell receptor beta chains share one sample of origin, sequenced in a study of blood T cell repertoires in COVID-19. Measured with immunoSEQ multiplex PCR; TCRdb has only the in-frame clones, and not every one. The data show 150,000 to 200,000 clones, almost 85% seen once. The specimen sequenced was PBMCs or T cells enriched from blood (not recorded which). The receptor set was obtained from a man between 50 and 59 years old who had recovered from COVID-19.

This clone was seen once. V gene TRBV5-1 combines with J gene TRBJ2-3, with 9 bases matching TRBD1. Germline values: CDR1 SGHRS, CDR2 YFSETQ. The CDR3 extends over 15 amino acids. V gave up 3 bases and J gave up 5 bases; unmatched junction bases: 7. In nucleotides, the CDR3 is TGCGCCAGCAGCTCTGGAGACAGGGGGGTAGATACGCAGTATTTT. This gives the protein CASSSGDRGVDTQYF.

The chain links TRBV6-1 to TRBJ2-2; D remains ambiguous. This CDR3 is built from 18 residues. V lost 0 bases and J 0 bases, leaving 14 bases between the germline ends. The germline V gene encodes CDR1 MNHNS and CDR2 SASEGT. The CDR3 loop is CASSEALPSFANTGELFF. The CDR3, as DNA: TGTGCCAGCAGTGAAGCGCTTCCCAGTTTCGCGAACACCGGGGAGCTGTTTTTT.

This rearrangement joins TRBV5-4 to TRBJ2-7; weak D call: TRBD1 (6 bases). The CDR3 totals 12 residues. Germline V lookup: CDR1 SGHNT, CDR2 YYREEE (reference sequence). Trimming stripped 5 bases from V and 6 bases from J, with 12 bases between. The CDR3 sequence is CASSPQGVEQYF. Written as DNA, the CDR3 is TGTGCCAGCAGTCCACAGGGAGTCGAGCAGTACTTC.

This clone was recorded once. V is TRBV5-6 and J is TRBJ2-1; TRBD2 agrees at 9 bases. The CDR3 sequence is 16 residues long. V was clipped by 0 bases and J by 4 bases; unmatched bases: 5. The germline gives CDR1 SGHDT, CDR2 YYEEEE. Here the CDR3 reads CASSLAWRGGYNEQFF. CDR3 nucleotide sequence: TGTGCCAGCAGCTTGGCCTGGCGGGGGGGTTACAATGAGCAGTTCTTC.

This clone was counted only a few times. The V and J genes are TRBV5-1 and TRBJ2-2; a possible D gene is TRBD1 (5 bases). The germline CDR1 and CDR2 sequences are SGHRS and YFSETQ. Trimming removed 1 base at V and 2 bases at J, with 9 bases between. The CDR3 has 15 residues. CDR3 DNA: TGCGCCAGCAGCTTGTCGACAGTTAACACCGGGGAGCTGTTTTTT. Protein: CASSLSTVNTGELFF.

This chain links TRBV7-3 with TRBJ1-4; TRBD1 aligns across 12 bases. The germline gives CDR1 SGHTA, CDR2 FQGTGA. The CDR3 runs 18 residues. Germline trimming cut 6 bases from V and 3 bases from J; bases unmatched to any gene: 11. The CDR3 DNA reads as TGTGCCAGCAGTTCTACAGGGGACAGGGGGCTCCCTAATGAAAAACTGTTTTTT. It codes for CASSSTGDRGLPNEKLFF.

V gene TRBV2 combines with J gene TRBJ2-2; D is undetermined. The CDR3 consists of 11 residues. Per the germline V gene, CDR1 is SNHLY and CDR2 is FYNNEI. The V gene lost 3 bases and the J gene lost 10 bases, with 6 bases spanning the gap. The CDR3 spells CASSETLELFF. The CDR3 DNA sequence: TGTGCCAGCAGTGAGACATTGGAGCTGTTTTTT.

The chain joins TRBV18 to TRBJ2-3, with D possibly matching TRBD2 (5 bases). CDR3 size: 18 residues. The germline V gene has CDR1 KGHSH and CDR2 LQKENI. The germline V and J ends were trimmed by 2 bases and 7 bases, with 25 bases remaining between them. The CDR3 sequence is CASSPWELTLEFSYTQYF. CDR3 DNA sequence: TGTGCCAGCTCACCATGGGAGCTCACTTTGGAGTTTTCGTATACGCAGTATTTT.

This rearrangement joins TRBV2 to TRBJ2-4; D remains unclear. This CDR3 contains 14 residues. V was clipped by 2 bases and J by 1 base, with 6 bases between them. Germline CDR1 SNHLY, CDR2 FYNNEI. The CDR3 region is CASSESEAKNIQYF. In DNA, the CDR3 is TGTGCCAGCAGTGAAAGTGAGGCCAAAAACATTCAGTACTTC. The variable domain in full, completed from reference TRBV2 and TRBJ2-4, reads EPEVTQTPSHQVTQMGQEVILRCVPISNHLYFYWYRQILGQKVEFLVSFYNNEISEKSEIFDDQFSVERPDGSNFTLKIRSTKLEDSAMYFCASSESEAKNIQYFGAGTRLSVL.

The V call is TRBV10-3, the J call TRBJ2-7; 7 bases are shared with TRBD2. The CDR3 runs 14 residues. J gave up 4 bases and V 0 bases, and 3 bases lay outside the gene matches. Per germline, CDR1 ENHRY and CDR2 SYGVKD. For the CDR3, the DNA is TGTGCCATCAGTGAGTCGACGGGGGGTTACGAGCAGTACTTC. Amino acid sequence: CAISESTGGYEQYF.

This chain links TRBV28 with TRBJ2-7; possible D gene TRBD1, 6 bases. CDR1 is MDHEN and CDR2 is SYDVKM in the germline V gene. V was clipped by 5 bases and J by 1 base, with 15 bases between them. This CDR3 region has 15 residues. CDR3 DNA sequence: TGTGCCAGCAGTCCACCCGGGACATCTTCCTACGAGCAGTACTTC. Amino acid sequence: CASSPPGTSSYEQYF. Complete variable domain (other parts from reference TRBV28 and TRBJ2-7): DVKVTQSSRYLVKRTGEKVFLECVQDMDHENMFWYRQDPGLGLRLIYFSYDVKMKEKGDIPEGYSVSREKKERFSLILESASTNQTSMYLCASSPPGTSSYEQYFGPGTRLTVT.